A selection of T cell receptor beta chains follows, all from one sample in a study of blood T cells in healthy people across ages. TCRdb re-called the 5' RACE reads through MiXCR, storing one row per CDR3 protein. The data hold more than 1,000,000 distinct CDR3 sequences, with roughly a quarter observed a single time. These sequences were also reported in another study, on T cells of mothers and their children.

The specimen was blood. The receptor set was obtained from a girl aged 2 to 9 in good health. Both conserved end residues are part of each CDR3. The order of the fields is clone size, J gene, D gene, V gene, CDR3 DNA, CDR3 protein. D genes are given only for firm matches. Clone size, where shown, is once, few, many, or a class for clones that have expanded.

NA | TRBJ2-7 | TRBD2 | TRBV6-1 | TGTGCCAGCAGGGGAGCGGGAGCTACCGAGCAGTACTTC | CASRGAGATEQYF
once | TRBJ2-7 | NA | TRBV7-9 | TGTGCCAGCAGCACCCAGTGCGAGCAGTACTTC | CASSTQCEQYF
NA | TRBJ2-2 | TRBD2 | TRBV7-2 | TGTGCCAGCAGCTCAAATAGCGGGAGGGGCACCGGGGAGCTGTTTTTT | CASSSNSGRGTGELFF
few | TRBJ2-5 | TRBD1 | TRBV11-2 | TGTGCCAGCAGCTCTTACGGCCTGGGACAGGGGTATTGGGAGACCCAGTACTTC | CASSSYGLGQGYWETQYF
few | TRBJ2-7 | TRBD1 | TRBV20-1 | TGCAGTGCTGGGCCGGGACAGGCACGGAACGAGCAGTACTTC | CSAGPGQARNEQYF
NA | TRBJ2-7 | NA | TRBV27 | TGTGCCAGCAGTTTGCCGGACAGATCCTACGAGCAGTACTTC | CASSLPDRSYEQYF
few | TRBJ2-5 | NA | TRBV11-2 | TGTGCCAGCAGCTTAGTCGGGAGCGGATCAGAGACCCAGTACTTC | CASSLVGSGSETQYF
many | TRBJ1-2 | TRBD1 | TRBV11-2 | TGTGCCAGCAGCTTAGTAAGGACAGGGGACAACTATGGCTACACCTTC | CASSLVRTGDNYGYTF
few | TRBJ2-3 | TRBD1 | TRBV4-3 | TGCGTCAGCAGCCAGGGAAGGTGGCAGGGGGTTTCTCTCCTTTCAGATACGCAGTATTTT | CVSSQGRWQGVSLLSDTQYF
NA | TRBJ1-2 | TRBD1 | TRBV9 | TGTGCCAGCAGCGTAGGCCACGGGACAGACTATGGCTACACCTTC | CASSVGHGTDYGYTF
few | TRBJ2-1 | TRBD2 | TRBV12-3/TRBV12-4 | TGTGCCAGCAGGGGGCTAGCGGGAGGGAGCTCCTACAATGAGCAGTTCTTC | CASRGLAGGSSYNEQFF
NA | TRBJ2-1 | TRBD2 | TRBV11-2 | TGTGCCAGCAGCTCATCCCCAGCGACGGGGGAGGGTGAGCAGTTCTTC | CASSSSPATGEGEQFF
NA | TRBJ2-3 | TRBD2 | TRBV5-1 | TGCGCCAGCAGCTTGAATGGAGCGGGAGGGCCCTCAGATACGCAGTATTTT | CASSLNGAGGPSDTQYF
few | TRBJ1-2 | NA | TRBV27 | TGTGCCAGCAGTTTCCAGGCAGTGGAAGGGGGCTATGGCTACACCTTC | CASSFQAVEGGYGYTF
NA | TRBJ1-1 | NA | TRBV5-1 | TGCGCCAGCCGGGACAACACTGAAGCTTTCTTT | CASRDNTEAFF
NA | TRBJ1-2 | NA | TRBV20-1 | TGCAGTGCCAGACATTTATATGGCTACACCTTC | CSARHLYGYTF
few | TRBJ2-3 | NA | TRBV29-1 | TGCAGCGCGACAACGGACGGAACTAGCACAGATACGCAGTATTTT | CSATTDGTSTDTQYF
NA | TRBJ2-5 | NA | TRBV7-2 | TGCGCCAGCAGCCTGCCCGCAGAAGGCGGGGAACAAGAGACCCAGTACTTC | CASSLPAEGGEQETQYF
few | TRBJ1-1 | NA | TRBV12-3/TRBV12-4 | TGTGCCAGCAGTTTTGGGGCACTACTGGGGAACACTGAAGCTTTCTTT | CASSFGALLGNTEAFF
NA | TRBJ2-1 | TRBD1 | TRBV28 | TGTGCCAGCAGTCACAGGGGAAACAATGAGCAGTTCTTC | CASSHRGNNEQFF
few | TRBJ1-4 | NA | TRBV29-1 | TGCAGCGTCCCCGATGCAACTAATGAAAAACTGTTTTTT | CSVPDATNEKLFF
few | TRBJ1-2 | NA | TRBV10-3 | TGTGCCATCAAGGGTAACACAAACTATGGCTACACCTTC | CAIKGNTNYGYTF
NA | TRBJ2-5 | NA | TRBV6-5 | TGTGCCAGCACCCGTTGGGAGGCCAACGGGGAGACCCAGTACTTC | CASTRWEANGETQYF
few | TRBJ1-4 | NA | TRBV7-9 | TGTGCCAGCAGCTTAAGATTCCCCCAGACAACTAATGAAAAACTGTTTTTT | CASSLRFPQTTNEKLFF
NA | TRBJ1-2 | NA | TRBV14 | TGTGCCAGCAGCTCCCTCTCCGGGCAGGACTATGGCTACACCTTC | CASSSLSGQDYGYTF
NA | TRBJ1-5 | NA | TRBV28 | TGTGCCAGCAGTTTATGGGGTTCTGGTCAGCCCCAGCATTTT | CASSLWGSGQPQHF
NA | TRBJ2-5 | NA | TRBV3-1 | TGTGCCAGCAGCCAGCAAACAGGAGTGGAGACCCAGTACTTC | CASSQQTGVETQYF
NA | TRBJ2-1 | TRBD2 | TRBV29-1 | TGCAGCCCGGTGGGACTAGCATCCTACAATGAGCAGTTCTTC | CSPVGLASYNEQFF
few | TRBJ1-1 | NA | TRBV10-3 | TGTGCCATCAGTGACATGGGGGGGAGCGGTGGTGAAGCTTTCTTT | CAISDMGGSGGEAFF
few | TRBJ2-7 | NA | TRBV4-2 | TGTGCCAGCAGCCCCACGGACGGTATGAGGACCTACGAGCAGTACTTC | CASSPTDGMRTYEQYF
NA | TRBJ2-1 | NA | TRBV24-1 | TGTGCCACCAGCCACAGTCGAGACAATGAGCAGTTCTTC | CATSHSRDNEQFF
NA | TRBJ2-3 | TRBD2 | TRBV29-1 | TGCAGCGTGGGGGCCTCTAGCGGGGGGCCCACAGATACGCAGTATTTT | CSVGASSGGPTDTQYF
few | TRBJ2-7 | NA | TRBV2 | TGTGCCAGCAGTGACGGACAGCCCTACGAGCAGTACTTC | CASSDGQPYEQYF
few | TRBJ2-5 | TRBD2 | TRBV5-1 | TGCGCCAGCAGCTTGGCGCCTAGCGGGGGCCAAGAGACCCAGTACTTC | CASSLAPSGGQETQYF
NA | TRBJ2-7 | TRBD2 | TRBV6-1 | TGTGCCAGCAGTGAAGGGCTCCCGGGAGGCGTCAACTGCGAGCAGTACTTC | CASSEGLPGGVNCEQYF
NA | TRBJ1-2 | NA | TRBV5-1 | TGCGCCAGCAGCTACCACCTGCAGGGAAATTATGGCTACACCTTC | CASSYHLQGNYGYTF
NA | TRBJ2-4 | NA | TRBV20-1 | TGCAGTGCCCAGGGGGAGGGGGGGGACATTCAGTACTTC | CSAQGEGGDIQYF